In its sample, the clone carrying this T cell receptor (beta chain) was seen many times. Trimming shortened V by 5 bases and J by 9 bases, and 9 bases separated the two germline ends. Germline V gives CDR1 LNHDA, CDR2 SQIVND (reference sequence). The CDR3 totals 11 residues. All patients reached thyroid surgery having received no treatment beforehand. This entry is derived from a study of metastatic and nonmetastatic thyroid tumors. In the study overall: Across peripheral blood and tumor or nodule tissue samples taken from malignant and benign thyroid patients, the repertoires were compared with one another.

TCRdb re-analyzed the PCR reads using MiXCR. The data show roughly 48,000 clones, approximately 20% seen once. The sequence was collected from a male donor with papillary thyroid cancer or a benign thyroid nodule (not recorded which). Some clones in this sample may be carry-over from other donors' samples. The specimen was blood. V usage is TRBV19 and J usage is TRBJ2-3, with unresolved D. The CDR3, as DNA: TGTGCCAGTAGTGTTATGGAAACGCAGTATTTT. Its protein product is CASSVMETQYF.